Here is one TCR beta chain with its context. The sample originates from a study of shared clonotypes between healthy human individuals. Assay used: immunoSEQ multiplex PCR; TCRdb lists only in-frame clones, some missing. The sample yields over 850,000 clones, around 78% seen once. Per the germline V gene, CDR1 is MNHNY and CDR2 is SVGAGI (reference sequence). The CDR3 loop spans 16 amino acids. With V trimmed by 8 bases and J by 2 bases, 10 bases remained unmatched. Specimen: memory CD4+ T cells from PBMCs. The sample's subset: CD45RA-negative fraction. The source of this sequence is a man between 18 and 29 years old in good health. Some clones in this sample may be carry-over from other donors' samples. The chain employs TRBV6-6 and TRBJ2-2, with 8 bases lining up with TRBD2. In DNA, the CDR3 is TGTGCCAGCTTCCCGGCGAGCGGGAGAAACACCGGGGAGCTGTTTTTT. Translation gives CASFPASGRNTGELFF.